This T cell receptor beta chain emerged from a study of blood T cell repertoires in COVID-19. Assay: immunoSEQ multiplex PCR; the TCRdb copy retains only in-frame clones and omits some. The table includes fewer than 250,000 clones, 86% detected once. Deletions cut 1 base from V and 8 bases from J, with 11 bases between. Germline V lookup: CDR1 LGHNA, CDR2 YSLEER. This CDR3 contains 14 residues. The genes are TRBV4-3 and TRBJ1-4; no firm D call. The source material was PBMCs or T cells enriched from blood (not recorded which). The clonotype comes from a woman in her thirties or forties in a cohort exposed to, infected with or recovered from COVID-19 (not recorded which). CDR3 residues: CASSQGAVVEKLFF. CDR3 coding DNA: TGCGCCAGCAGCCAAGGGGCAGTGGTCGAAAAACTGTTTTTT.